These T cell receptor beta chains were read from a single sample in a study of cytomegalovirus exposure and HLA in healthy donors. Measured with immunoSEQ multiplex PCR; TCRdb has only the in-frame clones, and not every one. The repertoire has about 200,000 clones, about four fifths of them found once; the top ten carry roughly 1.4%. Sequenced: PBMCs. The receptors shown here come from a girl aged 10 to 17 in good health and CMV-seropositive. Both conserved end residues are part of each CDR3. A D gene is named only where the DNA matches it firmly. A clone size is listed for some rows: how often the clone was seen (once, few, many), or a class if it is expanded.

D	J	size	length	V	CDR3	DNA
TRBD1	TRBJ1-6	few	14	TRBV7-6	CASSPDRGNSPLHF	TGTGCCAGCAGCCCGGACAGGGGCAATTCACCCCTCCACTTT
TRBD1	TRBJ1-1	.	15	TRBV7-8	CASSPGQGSFTEAFF	TGTGCCAGCAGCCCGGGACAGGGGTCATTCACTGAAGCTTTCTTT
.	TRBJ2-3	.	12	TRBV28	CASRELEGTQYF	TGTGCCAGCAGAGAACTAGAAGGTACGCAGTATTTT
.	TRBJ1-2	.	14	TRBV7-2	CASSSFGPFREFTF	TGTGCCAGCAGCTCCTTCGGACCCTTCCGGGAATTCACCTTC
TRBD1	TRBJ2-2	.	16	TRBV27	CASSLTGGGNTGELFF	TGTGCCAGCAGCCTCACAGGGGGCGGAAACACCGGGGAGCTGTTTTTT
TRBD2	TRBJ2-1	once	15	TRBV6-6	CASTSGTRSSHEQFF	TGTGCCAGCACCTCCGGGACTAGATCTTCCCATGAGCAGTTCTTC
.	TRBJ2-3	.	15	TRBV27	CASTRRGRATDTQYF	TGTGCCAGCACCCGGAGGGGCCGGGCGACAGATACGCAGTATTTT
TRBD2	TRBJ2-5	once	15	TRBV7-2	CASSPSGGAPETQYF	TGTGCCAGCAGCCCAAGCGGGGGGGCCCCCGAGACCCAGTACTTC
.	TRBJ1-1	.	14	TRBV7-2	CASSPQGANTEAFF	TGTGCCAGCAGCCCCCAGGGTGCCAACACTGAAGCTTTCTTT
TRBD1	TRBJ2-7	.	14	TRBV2	CASGTDRGSYEQYF	TGTGCCAGCGGAACGGACAGGGGCTCCTACGAGCAGTACTTC
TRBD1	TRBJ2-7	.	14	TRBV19	CASSLGQGASEQYF	TGTGCCAGTAGTCTTGGACAGGGGGCCTCCGAGCAGTACTTC
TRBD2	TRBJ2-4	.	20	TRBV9	CASSVVRRFSGGRNENIQYF	TGTGCCAGCAGCGTAGTACGAAGGTTTAGCGGGGGGCGTAATGAAAACATTCAGTACTTC
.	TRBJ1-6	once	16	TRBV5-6	CASSLGRAGGNSPLHF	TGTGCCAGCAGCTTGGGCAGGGCCGGGGGGAATTCACCCCTCCACTTT
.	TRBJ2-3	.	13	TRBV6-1	CASSEALPGTQYF	TGTGCCAGCAGTGAAGCGCTTCCGGGTACGCAGTATTTT
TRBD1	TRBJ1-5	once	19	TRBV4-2	CASSQVGDRGLRGNQPQHF	TGTGCCAGCAGCCAAGTTGGGGACAGGGGGCTTAGAGGCAATCAGCCCCAGCATTTT
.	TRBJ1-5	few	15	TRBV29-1	CSVVLGGRSDQPQHF	TGCAGCGTTGTCTTAGGGGGAAGGTCGGATCAGCCCCAGCATTTT
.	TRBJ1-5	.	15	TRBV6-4	CASLGGTEGNQPQHF	TGTGCCAGCCTGGGAGGGACGGAGGGCAATCAGCCCCAGCATTTT
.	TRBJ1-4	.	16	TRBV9	CASSVEAGGSNEKLFF	TGTGCCAGCAGCGTAGAGGCCGGGGGTTCTAATGAAAAACTGTTTTTT
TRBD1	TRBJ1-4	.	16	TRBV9	CASSGPGQGNDEKLFF	TGTGCCAGCAGCGGCCCGGGACAGGGGAATGATGAAAAACTGTTTTTT
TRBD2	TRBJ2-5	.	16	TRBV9	CASSVGTGGKQETQYF	TGTGCCAGCAGCGTAGGGACGGGGGGGAAGCAAGAGACCCAGTACTTC
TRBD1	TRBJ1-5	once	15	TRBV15	CATSTRTGYNQPQHF	TGTGCCACCAGCACTCGGACAGGGTACAATCAGCCCCAGCATTTT
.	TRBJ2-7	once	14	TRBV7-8	CASTGGPSSYEQYF	TGTGCCAGCACGGGGGGCCCCAGCTCCTACGAGCAGTACTTC
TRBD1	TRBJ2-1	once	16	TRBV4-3	CASSQETGPNYNEQFF	TGCGCCAGCAGCCAGGAGACAGGGCCGAACTACAATGAGCAGTTCTTC
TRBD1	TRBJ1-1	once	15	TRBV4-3	CASSQTGQGYTEAFF	TGCGCCAGCAGCCAAACGGGACAGGGGTACACTGAAGCTTTCTTT
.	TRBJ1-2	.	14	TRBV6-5	CASSYSIPTSGYTF	TGTGCCAGCAGTTACTCGATACCTACGAGCGGCTACACCTTC
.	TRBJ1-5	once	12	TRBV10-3	CATGGGNQPQHF	TGTGCCACCGGCGGGGGCAATCAGCCCCAGCATTTT
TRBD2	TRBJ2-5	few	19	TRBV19	CASSVSPGTSGGRKETQYF	TGTGCCAGTAGTGTGAGCCCGGGGACTAGCGGGGGACGGAAAGAGACCCAGTACTTC
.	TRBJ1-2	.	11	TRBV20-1	CSVISGDGYTF	TGCAGTGTGATTTCAGGGGATGGCTACACCTTC
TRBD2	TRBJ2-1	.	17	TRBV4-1	CASSLIQSGLAVNEQFF	TGCGCCAGCAGCCTTATCCAAAGCGGACTAGCGGTCAATGAGCAGTTCTTC
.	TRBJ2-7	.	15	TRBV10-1	CASRTGVFPTYEQYF	TGCGCCAGCAGGACCGGGGTCTTTCCCACCTACGAGCAGTACTTC
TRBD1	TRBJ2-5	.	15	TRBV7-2	CASSPRTGGLETQYF	TGTGCCAGCAGCCCCCGGACAGGGGGCCTAGAGACCCAGTACTTC
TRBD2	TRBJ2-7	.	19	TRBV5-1	CASSLVRGGPFRGSPEQYF	TGCGCCAGCAGCTTGGTGCGGGGGGGCCCCTTCCGAGGTTCCCCTGAGCAGTACTTC
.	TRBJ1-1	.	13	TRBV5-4	CASSQAADTEAFF	TGTGCCAGCAGCCAAGCGGCAGACACTGAAGCTTTCTTT
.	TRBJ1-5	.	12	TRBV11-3	CASSDRDQPQHF	TGTGCCAGCAGTGATCGGGATCAGCCCCAGCATTTT
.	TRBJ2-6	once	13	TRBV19	CASSINRANVLTF	TGTGCCAGTAGTATCAACAGGGCCAACGTCCTGACTTTC
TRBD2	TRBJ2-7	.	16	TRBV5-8	CASSPREGLAGVEQYF	TGTGCCAGCAGCCCGCGGGAGGGACTAGCGGGGGTTGAGCAGTACTTC
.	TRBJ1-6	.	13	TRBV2	CASASSYNSPLHF	TGTGCCAGCGCGAGCTCCTATAATTCACCCCTCCACTTT
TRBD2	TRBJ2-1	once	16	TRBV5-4	CASSLGLAGGGDEQFF	TGTGCCAGCAGCTTGGGACTAGCGGGGGGCGGTGATGAGCAGTTCTTC
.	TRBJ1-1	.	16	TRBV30	CAWSVMRAGKNTEAFF	TGTGCCTGGAGTGTTATGCGGGCGGGAAAGAACACTGAAGCTTTCTTT
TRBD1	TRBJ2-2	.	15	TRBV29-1	CSVEEGTGVTGELFF	TGCAGCGTTGAAGAAGGGACAGGGGTCACCGGGGAGCTGTTTTTT
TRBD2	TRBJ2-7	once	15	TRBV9	CASSPGGLAAWEQYF	TGTGCCAGCAGTCCGGGGGGACTAGCGGCTTGGGAACAGTACTTC
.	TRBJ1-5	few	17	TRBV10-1	CASMLVRGCPYNQPQHF	TGCGCCAGCATGCTCGTTAGGGGATGTCCCTACAATCAGCCCCAGCATTTT
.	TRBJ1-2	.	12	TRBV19	CASSTGVDGYTF	TGTGCCAGTAGTACAGGGGTTGATGGCTACACCTTC
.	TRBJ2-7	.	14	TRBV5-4	CASSVGQRIYEQYF	TGTGCCAGCAGCGTAGGACAGAGAATCTACGAGCAGTACTTC
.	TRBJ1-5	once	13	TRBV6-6	CASGPPGNQPQHF	TGTGCCAGCGGGCCCCCCGGCAATCAGCCCCAGCATTTT
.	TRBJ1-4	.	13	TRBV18	CASSGGTNEKLFF	TGTGCCAGCTCAGGGGGGACTAATGAAAAACTGTTTTTT
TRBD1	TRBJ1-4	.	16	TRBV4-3	CASSTQPGTGGEKLFF	TGCGCCAGCAGCACCCAACCAGGGACAGGAGGTGAAAAACTGTTTTTT
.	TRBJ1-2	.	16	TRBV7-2	CASTPRLDLANYGYTF	TGTGCCAGCACACCCCGATTGGACTTAGCTAACTATGGCTACACCTTC
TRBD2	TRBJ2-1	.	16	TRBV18	CASSPLAGGVYNEQFF	TGTGCCAGCTCACCATTAGCGGGGGGGGTCTACAATGAGCAGTTCTTC
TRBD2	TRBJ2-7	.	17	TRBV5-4	CASSLGLAGGNAYEQYF	TGTGCCAGCAGCTTGGGACTAGCGGGGGGGAATGCCTACGAGCAGTACTTC
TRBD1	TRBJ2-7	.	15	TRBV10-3	CAISEGQAHSYEQYF	TGTGCCATCAGCGAGGGACAGGCGCACTCCTACGAGCAGTACTTC
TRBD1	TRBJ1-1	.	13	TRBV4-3	CASSSGGTPEAFF	TGCGCCAGCAGCTCAGGGGGGACCCCTGAAGCTTTCTTT
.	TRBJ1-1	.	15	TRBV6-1	CASSAGRIMNTEAFF	TGTGCCAGCTCGGCGGGACGGATCATGAACACTGAAGCTTTCTTT
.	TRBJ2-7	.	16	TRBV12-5	CASGLALTGTGYEQYF	TGTGCTAGTGGTTTGGCCCTGACAGGGACTGGATACGAGCAGTACTTC
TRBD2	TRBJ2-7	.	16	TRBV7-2	CASSFLAGGDSYEQYF	TGTGCCAGCAGTTTCCTAGCGGGGGGGGATTCCTACGAGCAGTACTTC
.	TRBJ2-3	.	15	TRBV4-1	CASSQDLSSTDTQYF	TGCGCCAGCAGCCAAGATCTCAGTAGCACAGATACGCAGTATTTT